These 26 T cell receptor beta chains were sequenced from one sample in a study of T-cell reconstitution after alpha-beta-depleted transplantation in children. A library of TCRbeta sequences, prepared with unique molecular identifiers, was generated. TCRdb ran MiXCR on the PCR reads and lists one entry per CDR3 protein. The table has 150,000 to 200,000 distinct CDR3 sequences, roughly 14% seen once. Sequencing was performed on PBMCs from the stem cell graft donor, taken from the stem cell graft. The receptors stem from a human donor who donated a stem cell graft to a child with acute lymphoblastic leukemia.

This clonotype was seen a handful of times. This chain connects TRBV30 to TRBJ2-7, with D possibly called TRBD1 or TRBD2 (5 bases each). CDR3 length equals 13 residues. V gave up 0 bases and J gave up 3 bases, with 9 bases separating them. Per the germline V gene, CDR1 is GTSNPN and CDR2 is SVGIG (reference sequence). The CDR3 nucleotides read TGTGCCTGGAGTGTCATGGGGGACTACGAGCAGTACTTC. Amino acid sequence: CAWSVMGDYEQYF.

This clonotype was observed many times. The J gene is TRBJ2-1, the V gene TRBV25-1, with a possible D match to TRBD1 (5 bases). The V end lost 2 bases, the J end lost 5 bases, and 13 bases lay between the germline ends. Germline V gives CDR1 MGHDK, CDR2 SYGVNS. The CDR3 spans 15 residues. CDR3 bases: TGTGCCAGCAGTGAAGGACACAATCGGGACAATGAGCAGTTCTTC. Its translation: CASSEGHNRDNEQFF.

This clonotype showed up just a few times. The junction departs from the called germline gene at one end, perhaps through a read error. This sequence joins TRBV12-3 or TRBV12-4 and TRBJ1-2; a possible D gene is TRBD1 (6 bases). This CDR3 has 15 amino acids. CDR3 in amino acids: CANSLGGGANYGYTF. Here the CDR3 DNA reads TGTGCCAACAGTTTAGGGGGGGGCGCTAACTATGGCTACACCTTC.

The chain joins TRBV10-2 to TRBJ2-3, with D hard to call. The CDR3 runs to 14 residues. CDR1 and CDR2 from the germline V gene are WSHSY and SAAADI. V was cut by 5 bases and J by 1 base, with 10 bases left in between. The DNA of the CDR3 is TGCGCCAGCAGTTCGGCGGCCGGCACAGATACGCAGTATTTT. Translated, it gives CASSSAAGTDTQYF.

This clonotype occurred many times. The chain is built from TRBV2 and TRBJ2-2; D perhaps matches TRBD1 (7 bases). Trimming pared 2 bases from V and 3 bases from J, leaving 13 bases between. The germline V gene encodes CDR1 SNHLY and CDR2 FYNNEI. The CDR3 has 16 residues. The CDR3 loop is CASSERRDSYTGELFF. The CDR3 DNA is TGTGCCAGCAGTGAAAGGCGGGACAGTTACACCGGGGAGCTGTTTTTT.

This clonotype occurred many times. The rearrangement uses TRBV6-5 and TRBJ2-5, with 8 bases fitting TRBD1. Germline lookup yields CDR1 MNHEY and CDR2 SVGAGI. The CDR3 has 14 amino acids. Trimming at V came to 8 bases and at J to 5 bases, leaving 10 bases not matched to a gene. CDR3 DNA: TGTGCCAGCCAAGGACAGGGAGAGATGGAGACCCAGTACTTC. This encodes CASQGQGEMETQYF.

This clonotype occurred many times. The chain is built from TRBV20-1 and TRBJ2-1; 7 nucleotides match TRBD2. V lost 6 bases, J lost 1 base, and 6 bases stayed unmatched. Per germline, CDR1 DFQATT and CDR2 SNEGSKA (reference sequence). The CDR3 totals 14 residues. In DNA, the CDR3 is TGCAGTGCGCCCCGTAGCGGGTCCTACAATGAGCAGTTCTTC. This sequence encodes CSAPRSGSYNEQFF.

This clonotype was counted many times. The CDR3 loop reads CASSFRPGAGYEQYF. As DNA, the CDR3 is TGCGCCAGCAGCTTCCGACCGGGAGCGGGCTACGAGCAGTACTTC. The J gene is TRBJ2-7, the V gene TRBV5-1, with TRBD2 as a possible D gene (6 bases). V was trimmed by 2 bases and J by 3 bases, leaving 15 bases between them. This CDR3 is built from 15 residues. CDR1 and CDR2 from the germline V gene are SGHRS and YFSETQ.

This clonotype was picked up one time. The chain carries TRBV7-9 and TRBJ2-7, with D maybe TRBD2 (6 bases). The V and J ends lost 5 bases and 6 bases respectively, with 17 bases between them. Germline CDR1 is SEHNR and CDR2 is FQNEAQ (reference sequence). The CDR3 contains 14 residues. The CDR3, as DNA: TGTGCCAGCAGCCCCCCCGCCGGGAGAAGCGAGCAGTACTTC. Residues: CASSPPAGRSEQYF.

This clonotype was recorded at least ten times. The chain uses TRBV12-3 or TRBV12-4 and TRBJ2-1; maybe TRBD2 (6 bases). CDR3 size: 17 residues. Trimming pared 5 bases from V and 0 bases from J, leaving 17 bases between. The CDR3 DNA follows: TGTGCCAGCAGTCGGGGACTGAACCAGTTCTCCTACAATGAGCAGTTCTTC. As protein: CASSRGLNQFSYNEQFF.

With respect to this clonotype: At one of its ends the junction is not consistent with the germline gene, which may arise from a read error. J is TRBJ1-3 and V is TRBV10-3, with 7 bases lining up with TRBD1. The CDR3 sequence is 13 residues long. CDR1 is ENHRY, CDR2 SYGVKD, per germline. This CDR3 is CATGTETGNTVYF. DNA of the CDR3: TGTGCCACCGGGACAGAAACTGGAAACACCGTATATTTT.

This clonotype was counted many times. V gene TRBV5-1 combines with J gene TRBJ2-7, with D unresolved. The CDR3 loop spans 14 amino acids. Trimming took 2 bases from V and 2 from J, leaving 11 bases between them. Germline V gene sequence: CDR1 SGHRS, CDR2 YFSETQ. CDR3 DNA: TGCGCCAGCAGCTTCGGTTCCAGCACCTACGAGCAGTACTTC. It codes for CASSFGSSTYEQYF.

This clonotype appeared many times. The chain links TRBV12-3 or TRBV12-4 to TRBJ2-5; D tentatively reads TRBD1 or TRBD2 (5 bases each). V lost 4 bases and J 3 bases, leaving 9 bases between the germline ends. The CDR3 extends over 13 amino acids. The CDR3 spells CASSSGTEETQYF. The CDR3 coding sequence is TGTGCCAGCAGTTCGGGGACCGAAGAGACCCAGTACTTC.

This clonotype was seen at least ten times. This chain uses TRBV5-1 with TRBJ2-1; D might be TRBD2 (5 bases). Germline V CDR1 and CDR2: SGHRS, YFSETQ. The CDR3 totals 13 residues. V shed 2 bases and J shed 6 bases, with 9 bases lying between them. The DNA for the CDR3 is TGCGCCAGCAGCTTACCCACTAGCAATGAGCAGTTCTTC. Translating gives CASSLPTSNEQFF.

This chain connects TRBV6-1 to TRBJ1-1, with D possibly matching TRBD1 (5 bases). V was cut by 10 bases and J by 3 bases, with 24 bases left in between. CDR3 length: 16 amino acids. Germline V gene data show CDR1 as MNHNS and CDR2 as SASEGT. CDR3 sequence reads: CATRWAGGNSYTEAFF. CDR3 DNA: TGTGCCACACGGTGGGCTGGGGGAAATTCATACACTGAAGCTTTCTTT.

Concerning this clonotype: This may stem from a read error, because a much larger clone lies one nucleotide away. V is TRBV10-3 and J is TRBJ1-2; D unresolved. V lost 4 bases, J lost 1 base, and 7 bases lay in between. This CDR3 is built from 13 residues. Germline V gives CDR1 ENHRY, CDR2 SYGVKD. CDR3 amino acids: CAISVYSNYGYTF. The CDR3 bases are TGTGCCATCAGTGTGTACAGTAACTATGGCTACACCTTC.

This clonotype was counted at least ten times. This CDR3 reads CASSSLYGAEAFF. CDR3 DNA: TGTGCCAGCAGTTCTCTCTACGGGGCTGAAGCTTTCTTT. V and J are TRBV12-3 or TRBV12-4 and TRBJ1-1; D is ambiguous. This CDR3 comprises 13 residues. V lost 4 bases, J lost 6 bases, and 12 bases lay in between.

This clonotype came up many times. This chain links TRBV27 with TRBJ2-7; TRBD2 agrees at 8 bases. The V segment lost 1 base and the J segment 2 bases; nucleotides outside the gene matches: 4. The length of the CDR3 is 15 residues. The germline CDR1 and CDR2 sequences are MNHEY and SMNVEV (reference sequence). The CDR3 DNA follows: TGTGCCAGCAGTTTATTGAGCGGGAGTCCCTACGAGCAGTACTTC. It specifies CASSLLSGSPYEQYF.

This clonotype was recorded at least ten times. V gene TRBV7-8 combines with J gene TRBJ1-1; D call uncertain. CDR1 is SGHVS, CDR2 FQNEAQ, per germline. This CDR3 contains 14 residues. The V gene lost 4 bases and the J gene lost 0 bases, with 9 bases spanning the gap. DNA for the CDR3: TGTGCCAGCAGCTCGGAAAAAATGAACACTGAAGCTTTCTTT. Translating gives CASSSEKMNTEAFF.

The chain recombines TRBV20-1 with TRBJ2-5; D is tentatively TRBD1 or TRBD2 (5 bases each). Germline-derived CDR1 and CDR2 are DFQATT and SNEGSKA (reference sequence). V lost 0 bases and J lost 1, with 24 bases in between. There are 19 residues in the CDR3. The CDR3: CSARDRGAGSRYLQETQYF. The DNA for the CDR3 is TGCAGTGCTAGAGATAGGGGAGCAGGGTCTAGATATCTCCAAGAGACCCAGTACTTC.

This clonotype was detected only a few times. CDR3 amino acids: CASSLEAVEAFF. CDR3 DNA: TGTGCCAGCAGCTTGGAGGCAGTTGAAGCTTTCTTT. V gene TRBV5-5 combines with J gene TRBJ1-1; D is undetermined. Deletions cut 0 bases from V and 7 bases from J, with 7 bases between. The CDR3 has 12 residues. The germline V gene has CDR1 SGHKS and CDR2 YYEKEE (reference sequence).

This chain links TRBV7-6 with TRBJ2-1; the match to TRBD2 covers 8 bases. V shed 1 base, J shed 9 bases, and the junction held 8 bases outside the gene matches. This CDR3 comprises 15 residues. Germline V gene sequence: CDR1 SGHVS, CDR2 FNYEAQ. CDR3 DNA sequence: TGTGCCAGCAGCTTAGGAGTGACTAGCGTTGGTGAGCAGTTCTTC. Its protein product is CASSLGVTSVGEQFF. Full variable domain (outside the CDR3, taken from reference TRBV7-6 and TRBJ2-1): GAGVSQSPRYKVTKRGQDVALRCDPISGHVSLYWYRQALGQGPEFLTYFNYEAQQDKSGLPNDRFSAERPEGSISTLTIQRTEQRDSAMYRCASSLGVTSVGEQFFGPGTRLTVL.

This clonotype was picked up many times. This sequence joins TRBV7-9 and TRBJ2-5; possible D gene TRBD2, 7 bases. This CDR3 is 13 amino acids long. Looked up from germline, CDR1 is SEHNR and CDR2 is FQNEAQ (reference sequence). V lost 3 bases and J 4 bases, leaving 9 bases between the germline ends. The CDR3 sequence: CASSFGGPETQYF. In DNA form, the CDR3 reads TGTGCCAGCAGCTTCGGGGGGCCAGAGACCCAGTACTTC. The full variable domain, with the rest looked up from reference TRBV7-9 and TRBJ2-5, is DTGVSQNPRHKITKRGQNVTFRCDPISEHNRLYWYRQTLGQGPEFLTYFQNEAQLEKSRLLSDRFSAERPKGSFSTLEIQRTEQGDSAMYLCASSFGGPETQYFGPGTRLLVL.

This clonotype was seen repeatedly, ten times or more. Its ends do not fully match the called genes, so a read error is possible. The rearrangement links TRBV5-1 to TRBJ2-7; 9 bases fit TRBD1. The CDR3 is made up of 12 amino acids. In germline, CDR1 is SGHRS, CDR2 YFSETQ. Written as DNA, the CDR3 is TGCGCCAGCAGCCGCCGGGACAGGGCGCTCCACTTC. It encodes CASSRRDRALHF.

This clonotype showed up many times. V and J are TRBV29-1 and TRBJ2-1; D uncertain. Germline loops: CDR1 SQVTM, CDR2 ANQGSEA. The CDR3 runs to 10 residues. V shed 8 bases and J shed 7 bases, with 9 bases lying between them. The CDR3 DNA reads as TGCAGCTGCCCTGGAAATGAGCAGTTCTTC. Its protein is CSCPGNEQFF.

This clonotype was seen more than once but under ten times. The V call is TRBV19, the J call TRBJ2-5; possibly TRBD2 for D (6 bases). This CDR3 has 13 amino acids. Germline V gives CDR1 LNHDA, CDR2 SQIVND (reference sequence). The V end lost 5 bases, the J end lost 5 bases, and 12 bases lay between the germline ends. The chain's CDR3 is CASSAHRGETQYF. CDR3 DNA: TGTGCCAGTAGTGCTCATCGGGGGGAGACCCAGTACTTC.